This is a list of T cell receptor beta chains from one sample in a study of regulatory T cells in long-lasting Graves disease. TCRdb analysed the multiplex PCR reads with MiXCR anew, one entry per CDR3 protein. The data hold about 470,000 distinct CDR3 sequences, with under 25% observed a single time. Sequencing used peripheral blood mononuclear cells (PBMCs), obtained when the disease was refractory, from a patient treated with antithyroid drugs. These receptors originate from a female donor with Graves disease. Both conserved end residues are part of each CDR3. The D gene is left open where the match is weak. Size is omitted from some rows. Given values are once, few, many or a class for expanded clones.

V gene	clone size	J gene	D gene	CDR3 DNA	CDR3 protein
TRBV2	few	TRBJ1-6	-	TGTGCCAGCAGCGAAAAGAGGTTAGGCCCACAGAATTCACCCCTCCACTTT	CASSEKRLGPQNSPLHF
TRBV7-9	few	TRBJ1-1	-	TGTGCCAGCAGCCAGGAGAGGTGGGCCAACACTGAAGCTTTCTTT	CASSQERWANTEAFF
TRBV29-1	few	TRBJ2-5	TRBD1	TGCAGCGTTGAAAGCGACAGGGGGCTTCCGACCCAGTACTTC	CSVESDRGLPTQYF
TRBV11-2	few	TRBJ2-7	-	TGTGCCAGCAGCTTAATACGGCAGCCTTACGAGCAGTACTTC	CASSLIRQPYEQYF
TRBV29-1	few	TRBJ1-1	-	TGCAGCGTTTTGCCGGGGGGACACACTGAAGCTTTCTTT	CSVLPGGHTEAFF
TRBV24-1	-	TRBJ2-3	TRBD2	TGTGCCACCAGTGAAGAGACTAGCGGGCCAGATACGCAGTATTTT	CATSEETSGPDTQYF
TRBV5-1	many	TRBJ2-7	TRBD1	TGCGCCAGCAGCCTGACAGGGAACTACGAGCAGTACTTC	CASSLTGNYEQYF
TRBV6-1	many	TRBJ1-3	-	TGTGCCAGCAGACCCATGGTGGACATGCCTCGCCCCGGAAACACCATATATTTT	CASRPMVDMPRPGNTIYF
TRBV5-4	-	TRBJ2-7	TRBD1	TGTGCCAGCAGCTCGGACAGGGGCTCGGACGAGCAGTACTTC	CASSSDRGSDEQYF
TRBV29-1	-	TRBJ1-5	-	TGCAGCATGGGGTTTAGCAATCAGCCCCAGCATTTT	CSMGFSNQPQHF
TRBV4-2	-	TRBJ2-2	-	TGTGCCAGCAGCCAAGATAGGTCAAGCGGTGCGAACACCGGGGAGCTGTTTTTT	CASSQDRSSGANTGELFF
TRBV29-1	few	TRBJ2-7	TRBD2	TGCAGCGTTGAATTGTCGGGGGGGCCCTCCAGCTCCTACGAGCAGTACTTC	CSVELSGGPSSSYEQYF
TRBV7-2	many	TRBJ2-7	-	TGTGCCAGCAGCGTCGACAACGTCCCCCTCGAGCAGTACTTC	CASSVDNVPLEQYF
TRBV12-3/TRBV12-4	many	TRBJ2-5	-	TGTGCCAGCAGTCCTAACCTGAGAGGCGAGACCCAGTACTTC	CASSPNLRGETQYF
TRBV10-3	few	TRBJ2-1	TRBD2	TGTGCCATCCAACTAGCGGGAGGGGGCAATGAGCAGTTCTTC	CAIQLAGGGNEQFF
TRBV20-1	-	TRBJ1-5	-	TGCAGTGCTAGGGGTAGGAGTAGCAATCAGCCCCAGCATTTT	CSARGRSSNQPQHF
TRBV7-2	-	TRBJ2-7	TRBD2	TGTGCCAGCAGCTTAGGGACTAGCGGGAGTGGACACGAGCAGTACTTC	CASSLGTSGSGHEQYF
TRBV7-9	many	TRBJ1-2	-	TGTGCCAGCAGCGACCAGGGCTATGGCTACACCTTC	CASSDQGYGYTF
TRBV7-2	few	TRBJ2-2	TRBD2	TGTGCCAGCAGCTCTCAGGGAGGGCCCGGGGAGCTGTTTTTT	CASSSQGGPGELFF
TRBV3-1	-	TRBJ2-7	-	TGTGCCAGCAGCTCTCCGGCGAGGCCGTACTACGAGCAGTACTTC	CASSSPARPYYEQYF
TRBV27	many	TRBJ1-4	TRBD1	TGTGCCAGCAGTCCCAAACAGGGGACAGATGAAAAACTGTTTTTT	CASSPKQGTDEKLFF
TRBV19	few	TRBJ2-2	TRBD2	TGTGCCAGTAGTAGACTAGCGGATTTAACCGGGGAGCTGTTTTTT	CASSRLADLTGELFF
TRBV11-2	-	TRBJ1-3	-	TGTGCCAGCAGCTTACTAGGAGGGGTTGCCTCTGGAAACACCATATATTTT	CASSLLGGVASGNTIYF
TRBV7-6	few	TRBJ2-1	TRBD2	TGTGCCAGCAGCTTATCCGGGACTAGCGGCTACAATGAGCAGTTCTTC	CASSLSGTSGYNEQFF
TRBV13	-	TRBJ1-4	-	TGTGCCAGCAGCCCCGCAGGGACAACAACTAATGAAAAACTGTTTTTT	CASSPAGTTTNEKLFF
TRBV5-1	few	TRBJ2-1	-	TGCGCCAGCAGCTTGGAGGGGCAAGGAGGTTACAATGAGCAGTTCTTC	CASSLEGQGGYNEQFF
TRBV20-1	many	TRBJ2-7	TRBD1	TGCAGTGCTAGAACGACAGGGGCCGAGCAGTACTTC	CSARTTGAEQYF
TRBV7-8	many	TRBJ2-5	TRBD2	TGTGCCAGCAGGAGACTAGCGGGCGGTGTGTCAGAGACCCAGTACTTC	CASRRLAGGVSETQYF
TRBV7-2	-	TRBJ2-7	TRBD2	TGTGCCAGCAGCTTAGTTCGGGGGGGCGAGCAGTACTTC	CASSLVRGGEQYF
TRBV12-3/TRBV12-4	few	TRBJ2-7	-	TGTGCCAGCAGTTCCCTCCTTGGCTACGAGCAGTACTTC	CASSSLLGYEQYF
TRBV19	-	TRBJ2-7	-	TGTGCCAGTAAACCACAGGGCCCCTACGAGCAGTACTTC	CASKPQGPYEQYF
TRBV7-2	many	TRBJ1-2	-	TGTGCCAGCAGCTTAGCGTCGGGACAAGGATATTATGGCTACACCTTC	CASSLASGQGYYGYTF
TRBV2	many	TRBJ1-1	TRBD1	TGTGCCAGCAGGATACAGGGGGCTGGGACTGAAGCTTTCTTT	CASRIQGAGTEAFF
TRBV6-5	many	TRBJ2-7	-	TGTGCCAGCAGTTACTCTGGCAGTCGATCCTACGAGCAGTACTTC	CASSYSGSRSYEQYF
TRBV27	many	TRBJ1-2	TRBD1	TGTGCCAGCAGCCACTTTCCCGGACAGGGCCCCTATGGCTACACCTTC	CASSHFPGQGPYGYTF
TRBV4-2	-	TRBJ1-4	-	TGTGCCAGCAGCCGAGAGGCAGGGGTTGAAGAAAAACTGTTTTTT	CASSREAGVEEKLFF
TRBV11-2	few	TRBJ2-7	-	TGTGCCAGCAGCCCCCTAATGGGGGCTGGCCACGAGCAGTACTTC	CASSPLMGAGHEQYF
TRBV9	-	TRBJ1-1	-	TGTGCCAGCAGCGTGTTTGGTGAGAACACTGAAGCTTTCTTT	CASSVFGENTEAFF
TRBV9	-	TRBJ2-3	-	TGTGCCAGCAGCGTAACCGGATTTCACACAGATACGCAGTATTTT	CASSVTGFHTDTQYF
TRBV24-1	many	TRBJ2-7	-	TGTGCCACCAGTGATCGAGGGGACTACGAGCAGTACTTC	CATSDRGDYEQYF
TRBV19	many	TRBJ2-7	-	TGTGCCAGTAGCCCACCGGGACCAGGATACGAGCAGTACTTC	CASSPPGPGYEQYF
TRBV19	-	TRBJ1-1	-	TGTGCCAGTAGTATTAACGTGGAGACTGAAGCTTTCTTT	CASSINVETEAFF
TRBV28	many	TRBJ1-2	-	TGTGCCAGCAGTTCCGCCCCAGGGGCCTATGGCTACACCTTC	CASSSAPGAYGYTF
TRBV28	-	TRBJ1-2	-	TGTGCCAGCACCCCCGGACCGAAAGCTAACTATGGCTACACCTTC	CASTPGPKANYGYTF
TRBV5-1	many	TRBJ1-6	TRBD1	TGCGCCAGCAGCTGGGACAGGGCGGTTTTGGATTCACCCCTCCACTTT	CASSWDRAVLDSPLHF
TRBV6-1	many	TRBJ2-2	-	TGTGCCAGCAGGTCCCCACCCAATACTAACACCGGGGAGCTGTTTTTT	CASRSPPNTNTGELFF
TRBV20-1	-	TRBJ1-1	-	TGCAGTGCTAGAGATTGGACAGTTAGGACTGAAGCTTTCTTT	CSARDWTVRTEAFF
TRBV6-1	-	TRBJ2-7	-	TGTGCCAGCGCCGCCCGGATTTCCTACGAGCAGTACTTC	CASAARISYEQYF
TRBV7-9	-	TRBJ1-2	-	TGTGCCAGCATGGATGGGGGCTATGGCTACACCTTC	CASMDGGYGYTF
TRBV6-2/TRBV6-3	few	TRBJ2-1	TRBD2	TGTGCCAGCAGTTACGGCGGGAGCTCCTACAATGAGCAGTTCTTC	CASSYGGSSYNEQFF
TRBV7-8	many	TRBJ1-5	-	TGTGCCAGCAGCTCCGACTCTAGCAATCAGCCCCAGCATTTT	CASSSDSSNQPQHF
TRBV2	-	TRBJ1-3	-	TGTGCCAGCAGTGAAGCGGCAGGGGTTGGGAACACCATATATTTT	CASSEAAGVGNTIYF